A selection of T cell receptor beta chains follows, all from one sample in a study of blood T cells in healthy people across ages. Each CDR3 protein gets one entry after TCRdb re-called the 5' RACE reads with MiXCR. The sample has approximately 830,000 distinct CDR3 sequences; around 62% are singletons. Sample: blood. The receptors originated from a man under 40 in good health. Each CDR3 is given with its conserved first and last residue. D genes are given only for firm matches. Rows give clone size only sometimes, using once, few, many, or a class for an expanded clone.

abundance,v_gene,d_gene,j_gene,CDR3aa,CDR3nt
NA,TRBV12-3/TRBV12-4,TRBD1,TRBJ1-2,CASSLAWTGGYTF,TGTGCCAGCAGTTTAGCTTGGACAGGGGGCTACACCTTC
few,TRBV12-3/TRBV12-4,TRBD1,TRBJ1-2,CASSPSGGLDGYTF,TGTGCCAGCAGTCCCTCAGGGGGGCTGGATGGCTACACCTTC
few,TRBV28,TRBD1,TRBJ2-4,CASSFTGGLAKNIQYF,TGTGCCAGCAGTTTCACAGGGGGGCTGGCCAAAAACATTCAGTACTTC
NA,TRBV2,NA,TRBJ2-1,CASILGDFNEQFF,TGTGCCAGCATACTGGGAGACTTTAATGAGCAGTTCTTC
NA,TRBV9,TRBD1,TRBJ2-7,CASSATGNPYNEQYF,TGTGCCAGCAGCGCGACAGGGAACCCCTACAATGAGCAGTACTTC
NA,TRBV7-2,TRBD1,TRBJ2-7,CASSSGTGDFEQYF,TGTGCCAGCAGCTCTGGGACAGGGGATTTCGAGCAGTACTTC
NA,TRBV28,TRBD1,TRBJ2-7,CATLGTGGPYEQYF,TGTGCCACCCTCGGGACAGGGGGCCCCTACGAGCAGTACTTC
NA,TRBV25-1,TRBD2,TRBJ2-1,CASSGGGDHNEQFF,TGTGCCAGCAGTGGGGGAGGGGACCACAATGAGCAGTTCTTC
NA,TRBV7-2,TRBD1,TRBJ2-7,CASSLALGGSSYEQYF,TGTGCCAGCAGCTTAGCTCTAGGGGGCAGCTCCTACGAGCAGTACTTC
few,TRBV10-2,TRBD2,TRBJ2-3,CASSSVPPAGGEVPGTQYF,TGCGCCAGCTCCTCGGTGCCGCCTGCGGGGGGGGAGGTACCCGGTACGCAGTATTTT
NA,TRBV28,NA,TRBJ2-3,CASSSAEHYRTDTQYF,TGTGCCAGCAGTTCGGCGGAACATTATCGCACAGATACGCAGTATTTT
NA,TRBV12-3/TRBV12-4,NA,TRBJ1-1,CASSPSDSGGTEAFF,TGTGCCAGCAGTCCGTCGGACTCGGGCGGCACTGAAGCTTTCTTT
many,TRBV24-1,NA,TRBJ1-2,CATSDPGGVDYGYTF,TGTGCCACCAGTGATCCGGGAGGCGTTGACTATGGCTACACCTTC
NA,TRBV4-3,NA,TRBJ2-5,CASSQEWGALRETQYF,TGCGCCAGCAGCCAAGAGTGGGGGGCGCTTCGAGAGACCCAGTACTTC
NA,TRBV2,TRBD2,TRBJ2-1,CASSKRLAGGPGSYNEQFF,TGTGCCAGCAGTAAGAGACTAGCGGGGGGTCCAGGCTCCTACAATGAGCAGTTCTTC
NA,TRBV6-2/TRBV6-3,TRBD2,TRBJ2-1,CASSRLAGWNEQFF,TGTGCCAGCAGCCGACTAGCCGGGTGGAATGAGCAGTTCTTC
NA,TRBV7-8,TRBD1,TRBJ2-4,CASSLVSPGQVHREQYF,TGTGCCAGCAGCTTAGTGAGTCCGGGACAGGTACATCGGGAGCAGTACTTC
NA,TRBV20-1,NA,TRBJ2-3,CSADGGYTQYF,TGCAGTGCCGATGGAGGATATACGCAGTATTTT
NA,TRBV7-9,NA,TRBJ2-1,CATEQGRNEQFF,TGTGCCACCGAGCAGGGGCGTAATGAGCAGTTCTTC
NA,TRBV6-6,NA,TRBJ2-7,CASRGEPAYEQYF,TGTGCCAGCAGAGGGGAGCCCGCCTACGAGCAGTACTTC
NA,TRBV4-3,NA,TRBJ1-1,CASSQQVTASEAFF,TGCGCCAGCAGCCAACAAGTGACAGCTAGTGAAGCTTTCTTT
NA,TRBV6-2/TRBV6-3,TRBD2,TRBJ2-4,CASSYSTSSGGSAKNIQYF,TGTGCCAGCAGTTACTCGACTTCTAGCGGGGGGAGCGCCAAAAACATTCAGTACTTC
few,TRBV2,NA,TRBJ2-1,CASIGQWSSYNEQFF,TGTGCCAGCATCGGACAGTGGTCCTCCTACAATGAGCAGTTCTTC
NA,TRBV12-3/TRBV12-4,NA,TRBJ1-2,CASRPWGALYGYTF,TGTGCCAGCAGGCCTTGGGGGGCCCTTTATGGCTACACCTTC
NA,TRBV6-2/TRBV6-3,TRBD1,TRBJ2-5,CASTGQGGQETQYF,TGTGCCAGCACGGGACAGGGAGGTCAAGAGACCCAGTACTTC
few,TRBV4-2,NA,TRBJ2-2,CASSQAASRNTGELFF,TGTGCCAGCAGCCAAGCGGCTAGCAGGAACACCGGGGAGCTGTTTTTT
NA,TRBV28,TRBD1,TRBJ2-7,CASRFTGVHEQYF,TGTGCCAGCAGGTTCACAGGGGTCCACGAGCAGTACTTC
NA,TRBV28,NA,TRBJ2-3,CASRDSRDTQYF,TGTGCCAGCAGGGACTCGAGGGATACGCAGTATTTT
few,TRBV20-1,NA,TRBJ2-5,CSAKDMLETQYF,TGCAGTGCCAAAGACATGTTAGAGACCCAGTACTTC
NA,TRBV4-1,NA,TRBJ1-6,CASSQVYNSPLHF,TGCGCCAGCAGCCAAGTTTACAATTCACCCCTCCACTTT
NA,TRBV5-1,TRBD1,TRBJ2-1,CASIGTGRYNEQFF,TGCGCCAGCATTGGGACAGGGAGGTACAATGAGCAGTTCTTC
few,TRBV7-9,NA,TRBJ2-7,CASSSRVYEQYF,TGTGCCAGCAGTTCCAGGGTATACGAGCAGTACTTC
NA,TRBV7-9,TRBD2,TRBJ2-1,CASSSGTSDHNEQFF,TGTGCCAGCAGCTCCGGGACTAGCGACCACAATGAGCAGTTCTTC
NA,TRBV7-3,NA,TRBJ2-2,CASSLIWDTGELFF,TGTGCCAGCAGCTTAATATGGGACACCGGGGAGCTGTTTTTT
NA,TRBV7-7,NA,TRBJ2-1,CASGDDGEQFF,TGTGCTAGCGGAGATGACGGGGAGCAGTTCTTC
NA,TRBV20-1,NA,TRBJ1-5,CSAGTIRSNQPQHF,TGCAGTGCTGGGACAATTCGTAGCAATCAGCCCCAGCATTTT
few,TRBV2,NA,TRBJ2-3,CASTEGRGVADTQYF,TGTGCCAGCACCGAGGGCAGGGGAGTGGCAGATACGCAGTATTTT
NA,TRBV7-7,TRBD1,TRBJ2-3,CASSLTDRGTQYF,TGTGCTAGCAGCCTAACAGACAGGGGAACGCAGTATTTT
NA,TRBV18,NA,TRBJ2-5,CASSPAGAETQYF,TGTGCCAGCTCACCCGCAGGCGCCGAGACCCAGTACTTC
NA,TRBV9,NA,TRBJ2-3,CASSASGIGTDTQYF,TGTGCCAGCAGCGCCAGCGGTATTGGGACAGATACGCAGTATTTT
NA,TRBV20-1,NA,TRBJ1-1,CSANRMNTEAFF,TGCAGTGCTAACAGGATGAACACTGAAGCTTTCTTT
NA,TRBV28,NA,TRBJ2-7,CASTEGGNPNEQYF,TGTGCCAGCACTGAGGGGGGTAATCCTAACGAGCAGTACTTC
few,TRBV20-1,NA,TRBJ2-7,CSAGGSNPYEQYF,TGCAGTGCTGGGGGGTCCAACCCCTACGAGCAGTACTTC
NA,TRBV5-6,TRBD1,TRBJ1-3,CASRRTGGQYSSGNTIYF,TGTGCCAGCAGGAGGACAGGGGGCCAATACTCTTCTGGAAACACCATATATTTT
NA,TRBV29-1,TRBD1,TRBJ2-7,CSVQGQGAGAYEQYF,TGCAGCGTACAGGGACAGGGGGCGGGGGCCTACGAGCAGTACTTC
NA,TRBV4-3,NA,TRBJ2-3,CASRGLSDTQYF,TGCGCCAGCAGGGGCCTCTCAGATACGCAGTATTTT
NA,TRBV12-3/TRBV12-4,NA,TRBJ1-1,CASSLRKGGAFF,TGTGCCAGCAGCCTAAGAAAGGGGGGAGCTTTCTTT
once,TRBV7-8,NA,TRBJ2-5,CASSTPTAQETQYF,TGTGCCAGCAGCACACCAACAGCGCAAGAGACCCAGTACTTC
few,TRBV27,NA,TRBJ1-6,CASSPDMGNSPLHF,TGTGCCAGCAGTCCGGATATGGGAAATTCACCCCTCCACTTT
NA,TRBV29-1,NA,TRBJ2-6,CSVFYASSSGANVLTF,TGCAGCGTATTTTACGCCAGTAGCTCTGGGGCCAACGTCCTGACTTTC
NA,TRBV28,NA,TRBJ2-1,CASSGHPGDNEQFF,TGTGCCAGCAGCGGGCATCCCGGGGACAATGAGCAGTTCTTC
NA,TRBV5-1,TRBD1,TRBJ2-5,CASSPGQGVYETQYF,TGCGCCAGCAGCCCGGGACAGGGGGTTTACGAGACCCAGTACTTC
NA,TRBV20-1,TRBD1,TRBJ2-6,CSATDRKSSGANVLTF,TGCAGTGCTACGGACAGGAAGAGCTCTGGGGCCAACGTCCTGACTTTC
NA,TRBV15,NA,TRBJ2-4,CATSRDKMFIGENIQYF,TGTGCCACCAGCAGAGATAAAATGTTCATTGGGGAAAACATTCAGTACTTC
NA,TRBV9,NA,TRBJ1-2,CASSIDTNRPYGYTF,TGTGCCAGCAGCATAGACACCAACCGCCCTTATGGCTACACCTTC
NA,TRBV20-1,NA,TRBJ2-5,CNARASDYPTQYF,TGCAATGCTAGAGCATCGGACTACCCGACCCAGTACTTC
NA,TRBV4-3,NA,TRBJ2-7,CASSRDTRYVYEQYF,TGCGCCAGCAGCCGCGATACGAGATACGTCTACGAGCAGTACTTC
NA,TRBV6-6,NA,TRBJ2-3,CVSSSSDTQYF,TGTGTCAGCAGTTCCTCAGATACGCAGTATTTT